This T cell receptor (beta chain) came from a study of identical twins. General study findings and limits: Out-of-frame alpha sequences common to twins exhibited a surplus of low generation probability.

MiXCR, applied by TCRdb to the 5' RACE reads, yields one record per CDR3 protein. This table holds around 480,000 distinct CDR3 sequences, more than 13% found once. Trimming removed 7 bases at V and 6 bases at J, with 11 bases between. Germline V gene sequence: CDR1 SNHLY, CDR2 FYNNEI. The CDR3 length is 12 residues. This clonotype has more than one count but fewer than ten. Its specificity is not known. The same specimen was also included in a second study, on yellow fever vaccine responses in identical twins.

The receptor was derived from a woman aged 18-29 years in good health. This chain connects TRBV2 to TRBJ2-3, with D perhaps TRBD2 (5 bases). The sample consisted of CD4+ T cells sorted from blood. CDR3 residues: CASTPGGDTQYF. The CDR3 DNA follows: TGTGCCAGCACCCCAGGCGGGGATACGCAGTATTTT.